The T cell receptor beta chain under discussion was sequenced for a study of blood T cell repertoires in COVID-19. Whole-study context: There were acute and convalescent COVID-19 samples, and they came from the United States, Italy and Spain. Sources were T cells, B-cell-depleted T cells, or PBMCs; the material itself was cDNA or gDNA.

Per the original data handling: By means of reference gene primer amplification, nucleated cell counts were estimated. The repertoire was sequenced with immunoSEQ multiplex PCR; TCRdb's copy has only in-frame clones and lacks some. V and J calls and clone size follow that table, whereas D and trimming were derived from the DNA. The table shows some 350,000 clones, with 70% to 90% occurring only once. This clone was counted a few times. The sample was peripheral blood. This TCR was recovered from a woman between 25 and 40 years old with COVID-19, enrolled during active disease.

The CDR3 loop is CASSTRLAGETQYF. The CDR3 coding sequence is TGTGCCAGCAGCACCCGACTAGCGGGAGAGACCCAGTACTTC. The gene calls are TRBV7-8 and TRBJ2-5; TRBD2 matches 10 bases. Germline CDR1 SGHVS, CDR2 FQNEAQ. The CDR3 extends over 14 amino acids. Germline trimming cut 5 bases from V and 4 bases from J; bases unmatched to any gene: 4.